The 29 T cell receptor beta chains below come from one sample, sequenced in a study of T cells after yellow fever vaccination. TCRdb reanalysed the 5' RACE reads using MiXCR and keeps one entry per CDR3 protein. The sample lists under 150,000 distinct CDR3 sequences; about 8% were seen once. The starting material was CD4+ T cells sorted from PBMCs, obtained 5 days after the yellow fever booster vaccination. These receptor sequences come from a young man who received the YFV17D yellow fever vaccine.

The V gene is TRBV19, the J gene TRBJ2-6; TRBD1 aligns across 7 bases. The V segment lost 5 bases and the J segment 4 bases; nucleotides outside the gene matches: 8. The CDR3 covers 16 residues. Per germline, CDR1 LNHDA and CDR2 SQIVND (reference sequence). The CDR3 sequence is CASSLNRGSGANVLTF. In nucleotides, the CDR3 is TGTGCCAGTAGTTTAAACAGGGGATCGGGGGCCAACGTCCTGACTTTC. Looking up the rest from reference TRBV19 and TRBJ2-6 gives the full variable domain: DGGITQSPKYLFRKEGQNVTLSCEQNLNHDAMYWYRQDPGQGLRLIYYSQIVNDFQKGDIAEGYSVSREKKESFPLTVTSAQKNPTAFYLCASSLNRGSGANVLTFGAGSRLTVL.

The sample holds many counts of this clonotype. The chain is built from TRBV12-3 or TRBV12-4 and TRBJ2-3; D gene ambiguous. The CDR3 spans 11 residues. With 10 bases removed from V and 6 bases from J, the gap between germline ends came to 11 bases. The CDR3 DNA follows: TGTGCCACCGAAAAATTGGATACGCAGTATTTT. This gives the protein CATEKLDTQYF.

This clonotype was seen ten or more times. The V gene is TRBV9, the J gene TRBJ2-2; 8 bases are shared with TRBD2. The CDR3 runs to 17 residues. Trimming at V came to 3 bases and at J to 1 base, leaving 8 bases not matched to a gene. The germline V gene has CDR1 SGDLS and CDR2 YYNGEE. DNA of the CDR3: TGTGCCAGCAGCGCGGGGGGGGGACCTATGAACACCGGGGAGCTGTTTTTT. Protein product: CASSAGGGPMNTGELFF.

This clonotype was recorded many times. J is TRBJ2-1 and V is TRBV27; 11 bases align to TRBD1. Germline V CDR1 and CDR2: MNHEY, SMNVEV (reference sequence). The CDR3 covers 15 residues. The V segment lost 6 bases and the J segment 4 bases; nucleotides outside the gene matches: 5. This chain's CDR3 is CASSRTGGGYNEQFF. CDR3 in DNA: TGTGCCAGCAGCCGGACAGGGGGCGGGTACAATGAGCAGTTCTTC.

This clonotype was picked up many times. V and J are TRBV15 and TRBJ2-1; 7 bases match TRBD2. The CDR3 length is 16 residues. The junction had 6 bases not matched to a gene; V was cut back by 0 bases and J by 4 bases. Germline loops: CDR1 LNHNV, CDR2 YYDKDF (reference sequence). The CDR3 sequence: CATSRDKGGSYNEQFF. Here the CDR3 DNA reads TGTGCCACCAGCAGAGATAAGGGCGGGAGTTACAATGAGCAGTTCTTC.

This clonotype has only a few counts. This chain connects TRBV7-2 to TRBJ2-6, with D uncertain. CDR1 and CDR2 (germline): SGHTA, FQGNSA. Trimming stripped 3 bases from V and 0 bases from J, with 9 bases between. The CDR3 extends over 16 amino acids. CDR3 region: CASSFPRSSGANVLTF. The DNA for the CDR3 is TGTGCCAGCAGCTTCCCCCGGAGCTCTGGGGCCAACGTCCTGACTTTC.

This clonotype occurred many times. The rearrangement joins TRBV29-1 to TRBJ2-2; D is ambiguous. The CDR3 consists of 13 residues. Germline CDR1 reads SQVTM; CDR2 reads ANQGSEA. The ends were cut back, 2 bases at V and 4 bases at J, with 8 bases in the middle. The CDR3 is CSVETGITGELFF. The CDR3, as DNA: TGCAGCGTTGAAACTGGGATCACCGGGGAGCTGTTTTTT.

In this sample, this clonotype turned up many times. V and J are TRBV20-1 and TRBJ2-3, with 9 bases that match TRBD1. Germline V gene sequence: CDR1 DFQATT, CDR2 SNEGSKA (reference sequence). The CDR3 is made up of 14 amino acids. V dropped 5 bases and J dropped 6; count of bases not matched to a gene: 9. CDR3 sequence reads: CSAPPGQGFDTQYF. The CDR3 coding sequence is TGCAGTGCTCCCCCGGGACAGGGATTTGATACGCAGTATTTT.

In its sample, this clonotype was seen many times. The J gene is TRBJ2-7, the V gene TRBV6-2 or TRBV6-3, with a tentative D call TRBD1 (5 bases). There are 15 residues in the CDR3. Looked up from germline, CDR1 is MNHEY and CDR2 is SVGEGT. Trimming cost V 4 bases and J 0 bases, with 13 bases left between them. CDR3 nucleotide sequence: TGTGCCAGCAGTTTCTCCAGGGCTAGCTCCTACGAGCAGTACTTC. This translates into CASSFSRASSYEQYF.

Ten or more counts support this clonotype. The rearrangement links TRBV20-1 to TRBJ2-7, with 10 bases that match TRBD2. The length of the CDR3 is 15 residues. CDR1 is DFQATT and CDR2 is SNEGSKA in the germline V gene (reference sequence). V shed 3 bases, J shed 6 bases, and the junction held 11 bases outside the gene matches. CDR3: CSASVPGLALSEQYF. CDR3 DNA sequence: TGCAGTGCTAGCGTTCCGGGACTAGCGCTCTCCGAGCAGTACTTC.

This clonotype was picked up many times. CDR3: CASSYRDTRSYNSPLHF. CDR3 sequence (DNA): TGTGCCAGCTCGTACCGGGACACCCGCTCCTATAATTCACCCCTCCACTTT. J is TRBJ1-6 and V is TRBV18; D might be TRBD1 (6 bases). Germline V lookup: CDR1 KGHSH, CDR2 LQKENI. Trimming removed 6 bases at V and 0 bases at J, with 15 bases between. There are 17 residues in the CDR3.

This clonotype came up many times. The genes are TRBV24-1 and TRBJ2-2; D remains ambiguous. CDR3 length equals 12 residues. The V gene's germline CDR1 is KGHDR and CDR2 SFDVKD. Trimming removed 6 bases at V and 1 base at J, with 2 bases between. This CDR3 is CATSQNTGELFF. The CDR3 coding sequence is TGTGCCACCAGTCAGAACACCGGGGAGCTGTTTTTT.

This clonotype was detected many times. The gene calls are TRBV7-2 and TRBJ2-7; D might be TRBD1 (7 bases). Deletions cut 2 bases from V and 7 bases from J, with 12 bases between. The CDR3 loop spans 13 amino acids. In germline, CDR1 is SGHTA, CDR2 FQGNSA. The CDR3 nucleotides read TGTGCCAGCAGCTTACACAGGGGAGGTGAGCAGTACTTC. Translating it yields CASSLHRGGEQYF.

The table lists this clonotype with many counts. The chain recombines TRBV12-3 or TRBV12-4 with TRBJ1-5; the match to TRBD1 covers 8 bases. This CDR3 spans 15 amino acids. The junction had 5 bases not matched to a gene; V was cut back by 6 bases and J by 1 base. CDR3 DNA: TGTGCCAGCAGCCTCCAGGGGGCGAGCAATCAGCCCCAGCATTTT. Translated: CASSLQGASNQPQHF.

This clonotype was seen repeatedly, ten times or more. The chain uses TRBV5-1 and TRBJ1-1; D is possibly TRBD1 (6 bases). Trimming left V 4 bases short and J 7 bases short, with 17 bases between. Germline V gives CDR1 SGHRS, CDR2 YFSETQ. CDR3 size: 14 residues. In DNA, the CDR3 is TGCGCCAGCAGCCCGCAACAGGGTTTGATTGAAGCTTTCTTT. Its protein product is CASSPQQGLIEAFF.

J is TRBJ2-1 and V is TRBV29-1; D not certain. The CDR3 sequence is 11 residues long. The germline V gene encodes CDR1 SQVTM and CDR2 ANQGSEA. V was shortened by 4 bases and J by 8 bases, with 9 bases between the two germline ends. The CDR3 loop reads CSVVSRDEQFF. The CDR3, as DNA: TGCAGCGTTGTGAGTAGGGATGAGCAGTTCTTC.

This clonotype was observed many times. At one end the junction does not follow the germline gene, possibly because of a read error. The J gene is TRBJ2-1, the V gene TRBV12-3 or TRBV12-4; D possibly corresponds to TRBD1 (5 bases). This CDR3 comprises 11 residues. CDR3 nucleotides: TGTGCCAGCAGTCCGGACAAAGAGCAGTTCTTC. Amino acids: CASSPDKEQFF.

The CDR3 spells CASSLVPLYNEQFF. For the CDR3, the DNA is TGTGCCAGCAGCTTAGTACCCCTCTACAATGAGCAGTTCTTC. The chain uses TRBV7-2 and TRBJ2-1; D gene ambiguous. V dropped 1 base and J dropped 3 bases, with 7 bases sitting between them. The CDR3 consists of 14 residues. CDR1 and CDR2 (germline): SGHTA, FQGNSA.

This clonotype was counted ten times or more. The rearrangement links TRBV7-2 to TRBJ2-3, with D perhaps assigned TRBD1 or TRBD2 (5 bases each). This CDR3 contains 15 residues. The ends were cut back, 5 bases at V and 6 bases at J, with 18 bases in the middle. The germline gives CDR1 SGHTA, CDR2 FQGNSA. The DNA for the CDR3 is TGTGCCAGCAGCCCCCCCCTGGGGGATGGGGATACGCAGTATTTT. Encoded protein: CASSPPLGDGDTQYF. Looking up the rest from reference TRBV7-2 and TRBJ2-3 gives the full variable domain: GAGVSQSPSNKVTEKGKDVELRCDPISGHTALYWYRQSLGQGLEFLIYFQGNSAPDKSGLPSDRFSAERTGGSVSTLTIQRTQQEDSAVYLCASSPPLGDGDTQYFGPGTRLTVL.

This clonotype was picked up many times. V usage is TRBV12-3 or TRBV12-4 and J usage is TRBJ1-2; 10 bases agree with TRBD1. V lost 8 bases and J lost 11; bases outside the gene matches: 8. The CDR3 is 12 amino acids. Written as DNA, the CDR3 is TGTGCCAGCTCCCGGGACAGGGGCCTTTACACCTTC. Translating gives CASSRDRGLYTF.

This clonotype was counted a few times. The rearrangement links TRBV10-3 to TRBJ2-1; the match to TRBD1 covers 10 bases. The CDR3 runs 16 residues. Losses at the gene ends were 10 bases for V and 3 bases for J; bases not matched to a gene: 12. Germline loops: CDR1 ENHRY, CDR2 SYGVKD. This CDR3 is CATRGGGTGDYNEQFF. The CDR3 DNA reads as TGTGCCACCAGAGGGGGTGGGACAGGGGACTACAATGAGCAGTTCTTC.

There are many counts of this clonotype. J is TRBJ2-3 and V is TRBV20-1; possibly TRBD2 for D (6 bases). The germline CDR1 and CDR2 sequences are DFQATT and SNEGSKA (reference sequence). This CDR3 has 14 residues. The CDR3 loop is CICQSGSGADTQYF. The CDR3, as DNA: TGCATTTGCCAAAGCGGGTCGGGGGCAGATACGCAGTATTTT.

This clonotype was counted ten times or more. The CDR3 protein is CASSLATGYNTGELFF. The CDR3 DNA is TGTGCCAGCAGCTTAGCAACAGGGTATAACACCGGGGAGCTGTTTTTT. The chain is built from TRBV7-2 and TRBJ2-2; D perhaps matches TRBD1 (6 bases). Looked up from germline, CDR1 is SGHTA and CDR2 is FQGNSA. The length of the CDR3 is 16 residues. V lost 0 bases and J lost 2, with 10 bases in between.

A note on this clonotype: With a much larger clone just one base away, this may be a read error. The V and J genes are TRBV5-1 and TRBJ2-3; the match to TRBD1 covers 9 bases. Germline loops: CDR1 SGHRS, CDR2 YFSETQ. The junction had 12 bases not matched to a gene; V was cut back by 5 bases and J by 8 bases. The CDR3 contains 15 residues. CDR3 region: CASRKGQGSIGTQYF. The CDR3 bases are TGCGCCAGCAGAAAAGGACAGGGGAGCATAGGTACGCAGTATTTT.

In this sample, this clonotype turned up many times. V and J are TRBV12-3 or TRBV12-4 and TRBJ1-3; D call uncertain. This CDR3 has 13 amino acids. V lost 5 bases, J lost 0 bases, and 5 bases lay in between. The DNA of the CDR3 is TGTGCCAGCAGTGAGAACTCTGGAAACACCATATATTTT. It encodes CASSENSGNTIYF.

This clonotype has at least ten counts. The J gene is TRBJ2-7, the V gene TRBV12-3 or TRBV12-4; D unclear. The ends were cut back, 8 bases at V and 4 bases at J, with 15 bases in the middle. This CDR3 comprises 13 residues. In nucleotides, the CDR3 is TGTGCCAGCTCGTCAGCTAGGTTTTACGAGCAGTACTTC. Encoded protein: CASSSARFYEQYF.

V is TRBV19 and J is TRBJ2-6, with D maybe TRBD2 (5 bases). This CDR3 has 17 residues. Germline lookup yields CDR1 LNHDA and CDR2 SQIVND (reference sequence). Trimming removed 11 bases from V and 1 base from J, with 21 bases in between. CDR3 DNA: TGTGCCCGTACCATTTCGGGATCCCTATCTGGGGCCAACGTCCTGACTTTC. It yields the protein CARTISGSLSGANVLTF.

This clonotype showed up many times. V and J are TRBV28 and TRBJ2-1; 10 nucleotides match TRBD2. The V segment lost 6 bases and the J segment 5 bases; nucleotides outside the gene matches: 7. The CDR3 runs 15 residues. Germline V lookup: CDR1 MDHEN, CDR2 SYDVKM. CDR3 in DNA: TGTGCCAGCAGCCTATATACTAGCGGGAACAATGAGCAGTTCTTC. Its translation is CASSLYTSGNNEQFF.

In its sample, this clonotype was seen many times. The rearrangement uses TRBV3-1 and TRBJ2-7; D call uncertain. Germline loops: CDR1 LGHDT, CDR2 YNNKEL (reference sequence). CDR3 length: 11 residues. Trimming cost V 3 bases and J 5 bases, with 5 bases left between them. This CDR3 reads CASSQGNEQYF. The CDR3 coding sequence is TGTGCCAGCAGCCAGGGGAACGAGCAGTACTTC.